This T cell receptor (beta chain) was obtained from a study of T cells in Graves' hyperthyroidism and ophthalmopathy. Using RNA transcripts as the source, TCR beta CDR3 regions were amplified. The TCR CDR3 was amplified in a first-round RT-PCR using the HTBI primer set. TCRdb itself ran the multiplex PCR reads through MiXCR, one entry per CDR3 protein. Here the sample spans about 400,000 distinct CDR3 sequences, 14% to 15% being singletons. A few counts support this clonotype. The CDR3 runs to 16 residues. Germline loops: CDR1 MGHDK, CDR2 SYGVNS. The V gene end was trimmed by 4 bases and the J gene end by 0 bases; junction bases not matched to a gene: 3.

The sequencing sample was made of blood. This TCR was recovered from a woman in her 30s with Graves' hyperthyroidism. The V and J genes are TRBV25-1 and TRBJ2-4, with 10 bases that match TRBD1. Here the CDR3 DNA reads TGTGCCAGCAGTGGGACAGGGGGAGTAGCCAAAAACATTCAGTACTTC. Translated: CASSGTGGVAKNIQYF.